Listed here is a single T cell receptor (beta chain). Its antigen is still unknown. This sample stems from a study of OX40 agonist ivuxolimab in advanced cancers. General study results and limits: Within 6 weeks, CD4+ and CD8+ blood T cells expanded clonally at 0.1 to 3.0 mg/kg.

CDR1 and CDR2 from the germline V gene are SGHRS and YFSETQ. The CDR3 contains 13 residues. Trimming removed 10 bases at V and 0 bases at J, with 11 bases between. Patients were excluded for autoimmune disease history or systemic immunosuppression. Blood sampling was done at baseline, cycle 4 day 1, and cycle 7 day 1. The assay was immunoSEQ multiplex PCR, and TCRdb's table has in-frame clones only and misses some. The table lists approximately 69,000 clones, over 60% of them singletons. The chain combines TRBV5-1 with TRBJ2-1; D gene uncertain. The source was CD4+ or CD8+ T cells sorted from blood, collected in a trial of the OX40 agonist ivuxolimab. The receptor's source is an adult with an advanced solid tumor such as melanoma, head and neck, liver or kidney cancer. CDR3 in amino acids: CASDGGSYNEQFF. DNA of the CDR3: TGCGCCTCCGATGGCGGCTCCTACAATGAGCAGTTCTTC.